This TCR beta chain originates from a study of human T cells and chemical hapten exposure. Indicated time point: patch test 2, 6 weeks after DPC sensitization. Treatment meaning: therapeutic diphenylcyclopropenone sensitization with weekly scalp DPC. The study drew its donors from alopecia patients who were 18 to 70 years old and suitable for DPC. Losses at the gene ends were 5 bases for V and 2 bases for J; bases not matched to a gene: 15. CDR1 is DFQATT and CDR2 is SNEGSKA in the germline V gene (reference sequence). This CDR3 comprises 17 residues. Study outcomes and limitations: TCRs whose frequency exceeded 1 in 1000 remained the same following DPC sensitization.

This clonotype was counted a few times. Its specificity is unknown. TCRdb independently ran MiXCR on the RACE reads; one entry per CDR3 protein. In the table there are about 350,000 distinct CDR3 sequences, roughly 6.3% of which are singletons. The sequence derives from a woman between 18 and 29 years old with alopecia areata. Some clones in this sample may be carry-over from other donors' samples. The chain recombines TRBV20-1 with TRBJ2-7; TRBD2 aligns across 10 bases. Sequenced material: whole blood, taken in connection with sensitization to the hapten diphenylcyclopropenone (DPC). The CDR3 nucleotides read TGCAGTGCTGCGACTAGCGGGTCCCCAACTGCGACCTACGAGCAGTACTTC. Encoded protein: CSAATSGSPTATYEQYF.